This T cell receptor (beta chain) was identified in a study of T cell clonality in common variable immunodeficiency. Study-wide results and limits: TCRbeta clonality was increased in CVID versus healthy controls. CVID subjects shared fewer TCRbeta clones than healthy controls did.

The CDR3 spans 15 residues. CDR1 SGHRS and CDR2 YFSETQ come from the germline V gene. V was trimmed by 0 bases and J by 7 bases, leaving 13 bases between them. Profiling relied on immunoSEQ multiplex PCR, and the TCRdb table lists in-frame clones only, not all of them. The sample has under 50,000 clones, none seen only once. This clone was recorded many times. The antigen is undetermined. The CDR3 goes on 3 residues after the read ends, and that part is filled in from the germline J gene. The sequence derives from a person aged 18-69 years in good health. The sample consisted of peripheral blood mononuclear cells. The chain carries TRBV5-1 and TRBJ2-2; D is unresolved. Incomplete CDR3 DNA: TGCGCCAGCAGCTTGGGTCCGGGTACGGGCGGGGAG. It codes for CASSLGPGTGGE. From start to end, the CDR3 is CASSLGPGTGGELFF.